This TCR beta chain comes out of a study of radiotherapy plus CTLA-4 blockade in lung cancer. Across the study: Disease control reached over 30%, with objective responses in over 15%. General observations from the study: Early blood T cell clone dynamics reportedly forecast response best, with interferon-beta. Clones derived from tumor TCRs expanded in blood after radiotherapy plus ipilimumab.

In the case of this clone: Its antigen is currently unknown.

V dropped 1 base and J dropped 6; count of bases not matched to a gene: 3. The CDR3 contains 13 residues. From germline, CDR1 is MNHEY and CDR2 SVGAGI. Those with chemo-refractory metastatic non-small-cell lung cancer were treated with focal radiation combined with CTLA-4 blockade using ipilimumab. The repertoire was sequenced with immunoSEQ multiplex PCR; TCRdb's copy has only in-frame clones and lacks some. The sample contains about 51,000 clones, about 76% of which appear only once. The source is a human donor with non-small cell lung cancer who had a complete response to radiotherapy plus ipilimumab. The chain is built from TRBV6-5 and TRBJ2-7, with TRBD1 identical over 7 bases. Sequenced material: peripheral blood, taken from a patient treated with radiotherapy plus ipilimumab. CDR3 nucleotide sequence: TGTGCCAGCAGTTACTACCCAGGGGGCGAGCAGTACGTC. As protein: CASSYYPGGEQYV.